Included here is one T cell receptor beta chain sequence, with context. CDR1 SQVTM and CDR2 ANQGSEA come from the germline V gene. The V gene lost 5 bases and the J gene lost 2 bases, with 11 bases spanning the gap. There are 13 residues in the CDR3. This record comes from a study of CD8 T cells in Susac syndrome. Random hexamers served to reverse transcribe roughly 0.5 to 1 ug RNA. MiXCR was run by TCRdb on the immunoSEQ multiplex PCR reads, yielding one entry per CDR3 protein. The data hold about 190,000 distinct CDR3 sequences, with roughly 94% observed a single time. This receptor was taken from a human donor with Susac syndrome. The material sequenced was CD8+ T cells from PBMCs. The chain is built from TRBV29-1 and TRBJ2-3; maybe TRBD1 (6 bases). The CDR3 reads CSVPGQITDTQYF. CDR3 nucleotide sequence: TGCAGCGTTCCCGGACAGATCACAGATACGCAGTATTTT.